A few counts support the clone carrying this T cell receptor beta chain. Its antigen is undetermined. Germline CDR1 SNHLY, CDR2 FYNNEI. This CDR3 spans 14 amino acids. Trimming pared 7 bases from V and 5 bases from J, leaving 15 bases between. The sample comes from a study of CD8 T cells in ankylosing spondylitis. The study's findings and limits: In peripheral blood, disease-linked CD8+ clones occurred at relatively low frequencies. Ankylosing spondylitis blood appeared to be characterized by a TCR beta motif of 7 to 9 highly homologous variants. A number of the motif variants had already been described in reactive arthritis synovial fluid and blood.

Construction of TCR beta libraries was performed using quantitative 5'-RACE with molecular barcodes. TCRdb re-called the 5' RACE reads through MiXCR, storing one row per CDR3 protein. The sample includes 350,000 to 450,000 distinct CDR3 sequences, approximately 26% seen only once; the top ten take 0.89%. The chain carries TRBV2 and TRBJ2-1; no clear D. The TCR originated in a male donor with ankylosing spondylitis. The source material was blood, either unsorted or a sorted T cell fraction (not recorded which). This CDR3 is CASNKVESHNEQFF. DNA of the CDR3: TGTGCCAGCAATAAGGTTGAAAGCCACAATGAGCAGTTCTTC. Filled out from reference TRBV2 and TRBJ2-1, the complete variable domain reads EPEVTQTPSHQVTQMGQEVILRCVPISNHLYFYWYRQILGQKVEFLVSFYNNEISEKSEIFDDQFSVERPDGSNFTLKIRSTKLEDSAMYFCASNKVESHNEQFFGPGTRLTVL.